This T cell receptor (beta chain) was sequenced during a study of shared clonotypes between healthy human individuals. TCRdb's table, derived via immunoSEQ multiplex PCR, lists solely in-frame clones and lacks some. The repertoire holds over 2,000,000 clones, with over 85% as singletons. CD8 cells classed as naive were CD45RO-negative and positively selected for CCR7, excluding terminally differentiated effector memory CD45RA+ cells. The CDR3 is made up of 13 amino acids. Germline assignment: CDR1 SGHDT and CDR2 YYEEEE. V lost 3 bases to trimming and J lost 5 bases, with 11 bases between them. This sequence joins TRBV5-6 and TRBJ2-5; D perhaps matches TRBD2 (6 bases). The clonotype was recovered from a man aged 18 to 29 in good health. Some clones in this sample may be carry-over from other donors' samples. Sequenced input: naive CD8+ T cells from PBMCs. The CDR3 spells CASSSEGAETQYF. For the CDR3, the DNA is TGTGCCAGCAGCTCGGAGGGAGCGGAGACCCAGTACTTC.